This section outlines one T cell receptor beta chain sequence together with its context. CDR1 is SNHLY, CDR2 FYNNEI, per germline. Losses at the gene ends were 8 bases for V and 0 bases for J; bases not matched to a gene: 17. The CDR3 has 19 amino acids. This specimen belongs to a study of T cell changes during pregnancy in multiple sclerosis. Sequenced by immunoSEQ multiplex PCR; TCRdb stores in-frame clones only, minus some. The table shows tens of thousands of clones, with 90% to 95% occurring only once. The starting material was peripheral blood, obtained in the second trimester of pregnancy. This TCR was sampled from a female donor with multiple sclerosis, enrolled in a pregnancy study. V is TRBV2 and J is TRBJ1-4, with 8 bases identical to TRBD1. CDR3 protein: CASARTGKDIWATNEKLFF. The CDR3 nucleotides are TGTGCCAGCGCTAGGACAGGGAAGGACATATGGGCAACTAATGAAAAACTGTTTTTT.